The source of this TCR beta chain is a study of T cells in Graves' hyperthyroidism and ophthalmopathy (dated by TCRdb to between 2018 and 2021). Regarding the research as a whole: Peripheral blood was collected at initial diagnosis, before any treatment. To identify distinguishing TCR V-J signatures, a discovery cohort of 100 or so patients was used, comprising 40 to 45 with Graves' ophthalmopathy and 55 to 65 with stable Graves' hyperthyroidism. Prospective prediction of ophthalmopathy was tested in an independent validation cohort of approximately 19 hyperthyroidism patients and some 17 patients who later progressed to ophthalmopathy. For training and testing, the 95 to 100 patients in the discovery cohort were randomly divided in a 7:3 ratio. In addition, the study compared T-cell repertoires in thyroid tissue and in blood from roughly six Graves' hyperthyroidism patients. After sampling, hyperthyroidism patients received methimazole starting at 30 mg daily, and ophthalmopathy patients received high-dose intravenous methylprednisolone. According to the paper, TCR Vbeta CDR3 sequencing was carried out on over 130 peripheral blood samples, which came from 40 to 45 ophthalmopathy, 80 or so hyperthyroidism and 17 progressor patients. Study-wide conclusions, independent of this receptor: Most expanded thyroid clonotypes (frequency above 0.001) were also detected in blood, suggesting blood repertoires may reflect thyroid immune responses. Ophthalmopathy was separated from stable hyperthyroidism by a 13 V-J signature model, with roughly 88% sensitivity and 81% to 82% specificity obtained in cross-validation and 80%/75% obtained in testing. Sample size was not statistically predetermined, and investigators were not blinded to group allocation. In validation, progression to ophthalmopathy was predicted by the model with 70% to 71% sensitivity and 72.22% specificity, a median of about 6 months before onset.

From cysteine to phenylalanine, the CDR3 is 18 amino acids long. CDR3 DNA is the only sequence kept; it has 54 bases, read in frame from the first base. From a lookup of the germline V gene, CDR1 and CDR2 are SGHRS and YFSETQ. Amplification of TCR beta CDR3 regions was carried out from RNA transcripts. For the first round of RT-PCR on the TCR CDR3, the HTBI primer set was used together with the Qiagen OneStep RT-PCR kit. The libraries were constructed in a second round of multiplex PCR and then size-selected and purified. Sequencing of the libraries was done on an Illumina HiSeq2000 using paired-end 100 bp reads. The authors' pipeline ran thus. SOAPnuke was used to process the raw data, with reads discarded if the reads contained adapters or uncalled bases, had a mean Phred below 15, or lacked an exact constant-primer or identifier match. COPE v1.2.5 was used to merge the high-quality paired reads, and each unique nucleotide sequence was defined as a clonotype. MiTCR v1.1 was used to align the clonotypes against IMGT TRBV, TRBD and TRBJ reference segments. The analysis included only V-J combinations with a frequency above 0.0001, which together covered approximately 99% of the repertoires. A TCS score was defined as the ratio between F50 (clonal expansion) and ExV (chaos), using BLOSUM62-based TCRdist between CDR3 peptides within each V-J. Welch's t-statistics and random forest reduced several hundred V-J features to roughly 13, which were used in a naive Bayes classifier (R e1071). The public reads were reprocessed in TCRdb via fastp at Q25 and MiXCR, keeping in-frame beta chains. Every entry covers one CDR3 protein and lists the most common genes and DNA from its rows. These V and J calls derive from TCRdb rather than the authors' analysis. Recorded for this sample are around 600,000 distinct CDR3 sequences; around 14% of them occurred a single time. Together, the top ten hold roughly 7% of the sample.

With regard to this clonotype: No antigen is known for it. The junction departs from germline at one end; a sequencing error may be responsible.

In the ophthalmopathy patients, disease was moderately to severely active, with a Clinical Activity Score of 3 or more, a NOSPECS grade of 4 or more, and a duration of less than 3 months. Any patient with an uncontrolled infection, another autoimmune disease, pregnancy or lactation was excluded. Diagnoses were established on the basis of clinical symptoms, serum thyroxine and TRAb, thyroid ultrasound, and orbital computed tomography. PBMCs were separated from approximately 9.9 ml of fresh peripheral blood using Ficoll-Paque density gradient centrifugation. Total RNA was extracted using Trizol reagent, and RNA quality was assessed on an Agilent 2100 Bioanalyzer.

The sample taken for sequencing was blood. The rearranged chain carries TRBV5-1 and TRBJ2-5; perhaps TRBD2 is the D gene, with 8 bases matching. This sequence originates from a woman aged 18 to 35 with Graves' ophthalmopathy. CDR3 sequence: CASSLAPGGSGNQETHYF. The DNA is TGCGCCAGCAGCTTGGCGCCAGGGGGTAGCGGGAACCAAGAGACCCATTACTTC.